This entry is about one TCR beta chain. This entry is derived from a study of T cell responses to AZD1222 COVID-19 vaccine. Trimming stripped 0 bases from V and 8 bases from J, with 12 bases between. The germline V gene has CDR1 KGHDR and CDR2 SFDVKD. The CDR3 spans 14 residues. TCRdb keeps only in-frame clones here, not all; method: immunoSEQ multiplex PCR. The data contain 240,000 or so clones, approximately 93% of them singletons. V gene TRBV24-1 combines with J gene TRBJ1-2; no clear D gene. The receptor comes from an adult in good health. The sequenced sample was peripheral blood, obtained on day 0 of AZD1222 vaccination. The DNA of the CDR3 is TGTGCCACCAGTGATTTGCACTCAGGAGTAGGCTACACCTTC. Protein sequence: CATSDLHSGVGYTF.